The sequence of this TCR beta chain was determined in a study of Graves' ophthalmopathy and Graves' hyperthyroidism. The study's findings and limits: Clonotypes were expanded in thyroid at above 0.001 frequency, and most also appeared in blood. At 65% to 71% sensitivity and approximately 78% specificity, the model predicted progression of the ophthalmopathy.

From RNA, the CDR3 regions of TCR beta chains were amplified and sequenced. First-round RT-PCR employed HTBI primers, with a second-round multiplex PCR after it. Each CDR3 protein gets one entry after TCRdb re-called the multiplex PCR reads with MiXCR. The sample lists 40,000 to 45,000 distinct CDR3 sequences, roughly half occurring once. CDR3 length: 15 residues. V shed 10 bases and J shed 2 bases, with 21 bases lying between them. The germline V gene encodes CDR1 MRHNA and CDR2 SNTAGT. Where ophthalmopathy was present, donors had moderate-to-severe activity, CAS ≥3, NOSPECS ≥4 and duration under 3 months. There are many counts of this clonotype. Its antigen is currently unknown.

Material for sequencing was peripheral blood. This TCR came from an adult man with Graves' ophthalmopathy. This sequence joins TRBV6-4 and TRBJ2-7, with D perhaps being TRBD1 or TRBD2 (5 bases each). For the CDR3, the DNA is TGTGCCACCCCGGTGGGGCAGGAGGTTCCCTACGAGCAGTACGTC. This codes for CATPVGQEVPYEQYV.